The clone carrying this TCR beta chain was seen a handful of times. Its antigen remains unknown. The record originates from a study of T-cell reconstitution after alpha-beta-depleted transplantation in children. Study observations and caveats: T-cell counts and diversity at one year post-transplant came mainly from newly produced T cells. Several patients had high TCRbeta diversity at day 60; it came from surviving recipient T cells and thymic progenitors. Several hundred expanded graft clones reportedly gave rise to the alpha-beta T cells present about two months after transplant.

Unique molecular identifiers featured in how the TCRbeta library was prepared. TCRdb reanalysed the PCR reads using MiXCR and keeps one entry per CDR3 protein. The sample has about 250,000 distinct CDR3 sequences; roughly a quarter are singletons. Specimen: PBMCs, mostly from graft donor cells, collected 360 days after TCRalphabeta/CD19-depleted stem cell transplant. This receptor was identified in a female patient aged 2 to 10 who had a stem cell transplant for congenital amegakaryocytic thrombocytopenia, so the T cells may come from the graft donor.

The CDR3 DNA sequence: TGCGCCAGCAGCCCGGGGAGGACAAGTATGAACACTGAAGCTTTCTTT. Translation: CASSPGRTSMNTEAFF. The J gene is TRBJ1-1, the V gene TRBV5-1; perhaps TRBD1 as D (5 bases). The CDR3 is made up of 16 amino acids. The V gene lost 4 bases and the J gene lost 0 bases, with 16 bases spanning the gap. Per germline, CDR1 SGHRS and CDR2 YFSETQ.